This T cell receptor beta chain was documented in a study of identical twins. Findings of the study overall: Shared out-of-frame alpha sequences (those common to twins) showed excess low generation probability.

This clonotype was seen repeatedly, ten times or more. What it recognizes is unknown. Carrying unique molecular identifiers, the cDNA also gained a universal primer site through template switching. Each CDR3 protein is one row after TCRdb ran MiXCR on the 5' RACE reads. Of around 100,000 distinct CDR3 sequences in the sample, about 6.1% are singletons; the top ten hold approximately 12%. Sequencing was performed on memory T cells sorted from blood. The receptor's source is a woman aged 45-65 years in good health.

CDR3 sequence (DNA): TGTGCCAGCAGCAAACAGGCTCCTGGGGCCAACGTCCTGACTTTC. Its translation: CASSKQAPGANVLTF. The V gene is TRBV3-1, the J gene TRBJ2-6; D may be TRBD1 (5 bases). This CDR3 has 15 residues. Germline lookup yields CDR1 LGHDT and CDR2 YNNKEL (reference sequence). Trimming shortened V by 5 bases and J by 2 bases, and 10 bases separated the two germline ends. Looking up the rest from reference TRBV3-1 and TRBJ2-6 gives the full variable domain: DTAVSQTPKYLVTQMGNDKSIKCEQNLGHDTMYWYKQDSKKFLKIMFSYNNKELIINETVPNRFSPKSPDKAHLNLHINSLELGDSAVYFCASSKQAPGANVLTFGAGSRLTVL.